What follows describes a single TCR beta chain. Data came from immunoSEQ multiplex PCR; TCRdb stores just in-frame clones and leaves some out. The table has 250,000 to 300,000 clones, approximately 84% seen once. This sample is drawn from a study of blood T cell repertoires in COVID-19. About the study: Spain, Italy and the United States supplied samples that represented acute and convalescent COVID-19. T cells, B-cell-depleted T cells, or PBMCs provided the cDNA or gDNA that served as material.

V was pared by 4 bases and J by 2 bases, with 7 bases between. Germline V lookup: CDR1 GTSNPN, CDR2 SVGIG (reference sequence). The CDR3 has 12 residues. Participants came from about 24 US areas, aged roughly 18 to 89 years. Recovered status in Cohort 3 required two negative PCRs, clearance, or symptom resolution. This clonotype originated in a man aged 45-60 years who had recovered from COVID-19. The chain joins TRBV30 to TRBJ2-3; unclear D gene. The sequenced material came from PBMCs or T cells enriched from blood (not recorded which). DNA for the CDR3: TGTGCCTGGACCCCTCTCACAGATACGCAGTATTTT. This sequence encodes CAWTPLTDTQYF. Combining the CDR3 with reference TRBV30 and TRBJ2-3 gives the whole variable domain SQTIHQWPATLVQPVGSPLSLECTVEGTSNPNLYWYRQAAGRGLQLLFYSVGIGQISSEVPQNLSASRPQDRQFILSSKKLLLSDSGFYLCAWTPLTDTQYFGPGTRLTVL.